What follows are 25 T cell receptor beta chains derived from one specimen sequenced in a study of Ad26.COV2.S vaccination and SARS-CoV-2 variants. Treatment given: some 20 received Ad26.COV2.S at low or high dose, single or two shots; a few received placebo; per-sample allocation not given. Samples were taken on day 63 after the first vaccine or placebo injection. Data came from immunoSEQ multiplex PCR; TCRdb stores just in-frame clones and leaves some out. Among 350,000 to 450,000 clones, 87% were seen once, and the ten largest hold roughly 3.1%. The sequenced sample was peripheral blood, obtained in a trial of Ad26.COV2.S vaccine versus placebo. Receptors originate from a person between 18 and 60 years old who received the Ad26.COV2.S COVID-19 vaccine or a placebo.

This chain links TRBV5-4 with TRBJ1-4, with TRBD1 identical over 9 bases. Germline V CDR1 and CDR2: SGHNT, YYREEE (reference sequence). V was pared by 4 bases and J by 5 bases, with 6 bases of the junction left unmatched. The CDR3 runs to 15 residues. CDR3 protein: CASSTRTGVNEKLFF. The CDR3, as DNA: TGTGCCAGCAGCACCAGGACAGGGGTCAATGAAAAACTGTTTTTT.

The chain couples TRBV18 to TRBJ1-2; TRBD1 aligns across 7 bases. The germline gives CDR1 KGHSH, CDR2 LQKENI. This CDR3 contains 15 residues. Trimming removed 0 bases from V and 6 bases from J; junction bases left unmatched: 7. The CDR3 sequence: CASSPPGGQVHGYTF. CDR3 coding DNA: TGTGCCAGCTCACCACCGGGAGGACAGGTCCATGGCTACACCTTC.

This sequence joins TRBV19 and TRBJ1-1; TRBD1 aligns across 9 bases. The V segment lost 2 bases and the J segment 4 bases; nucleotides outside the gene matches: 5. Germline CDR1 reads LNHDA; CDR2 reads SQIVND (reference sequence). The CDR3 sequence is 15 residues long. In nucleotides, the CDR3 is TGTGCCAGTAGTATAACAGGGGGCGGTGGCACTGAAGCTTTCTTT. Translated: CASSITGGGGTEAFF. The whole variable domain, remainder taken from reference TRBV19 and TRBJ1-1, is DGGITQSPKYLFRKEGQNVTLSCEQNLNHDAMYWYRQDPGQGLRLIYYSQIVNDFQKGDIAEGYSVSREKKESFPLTVTSAQKNPTAFYLCASSITGGGGTEAFFGQGTRLTVV.

The chain joins TRBV18 to TRBJ1-1, with TRBD1 identical over 7 bases. V shed 3 bases, J shed 1 base, and the junction held 5 bases outside the gene matches. Per germline, CDR1 KGHSH and CDR2 LQKENI. The CDR3 runs to 15 residues. The CDR3 reads CASSPRDSRNTEAFF. The CDR3 coding sequence is TGTGCCAGCTCACCCAGGGACAGCCGGAACACTGAAGCTTTCTTT. The whole variable domain, filled in from reference TRBV18 and TRBJ1-1, reads NAGVMQNPRHLVRRRGQEARLRCSPMKGHSHVYWYRQLPEEGLKFMVYLQKENIIDESGMPKERFSAEFPKEGPSILRIQQVVRGDSAAYFCASSPRDSRNTEAFFGQGTRLTVV.

CDR3 DNA: TGCAGCGTGGTCGACAGGGCTAAGGGTACGCAGTATTTT. Translated: CSVVDRAKGTQYF. The chain links TRBV29-1 to TRBJ2-3, with 7 bases identical to TRBD1. The V and J ends lost 6 bases and 8 bases, in that order; junction bases with no gene match: 11. Germline loops: CDR1 SQVTM, CDR2 ANQGSEA. This CDR3 spans 13 amino acids.

The gene calls are TRBV4-1 and TRBJ2-4; D possibly corresponds to TRBD1 (5 bases). CDR1 and CDR2 (germline): MGHRA, YSYEKL. V lost 2 bases, J lost 6 bases, and 14 bases lay in between. This CDR3 has 15 residues. DNA for the CDR3: TGCGCCAGCAGCCAACCTAAAGATAGGGGAAACATTCAGTACTTC. Amino acid sequence: CASSQPKDRGNIQYF.

The chain recombines TRBV6-2 or TRBV6-3 with TRBJ2-5; no definite D call. V was cut by 5 bases and J by 4 bases, with 17 bases left in between. CDR1 and CDR2 from the germline V gene are MNHEY and SVGEGT. The CDR3 covers 15 residues. The DNA of the CDR3 is TGTGCCAGCAGTGGGGTTGCTCCGCACGTAGAGACCCAGTACTTC. It is translated as CASSGVAPHVETQYF.

V usage is TRBV13 and J usage is TRBJ2-5, with 7 bases matching TRBD1. V gave up 5 bases and J gave up 2 bases; unmatched junction bases: 5. The length of the CDR3 is 14 residues. CDR1 PRHDT and CDR2 FYEKMQ come from the germline V gene (reference sequence). The CDR3 loop is CASSPGQWQETQYF. In DNA, the CDR3 is TGTGCCAGCAGCCCGGGACAGTGGCAAGAGACCCAGTACTTC.

This chain joins TRBV19 and TRBJ2-1, with TRBD2 identical over 11 bases. The V gene end was trimmed by 5 bases and the J gene end by 4 bases; junction bases not matched to a gene: 4. Per the germline V gene, CDR1 is LNHDA and CDR2 is SQIVND (reference sequence). CDR3 length equals 15 residues. CDR3 loop: CASSSTSGVYNEQFF. CDR3 nucleotides: TGTGCCAGTAGTTCGACTAGCGGGGTTTACAATGAGCAGTTCTTC.

The chain carries TRBV20-1 and TRBJ2-7; 8 nucleotides align to TRBD2. After removal of 3 bases from V and 1 base from J, the junction contained 8 bases not matched to a gene. CDR3 length equals 15 residues. CDR1 is DFQATT, CDR2 SNEGSKA, per germline (reference sequence). The CDR3 protein is CSASSRGGLSYEQYF. The CDR3 DNA reads as TGCAGTGCTAGTAGCCGGGGGGGCCTGTCCTACGAGCAGTACTTC.

With respect to this clone: One junction end does not reproduce the germline sequence, and a read error may be involved. The chain links TRBV2 to TRBJ2-1; TRBD2 aligns across 8 bases. The CDR3 is made up of 15 amino acids. The germline CDR1 and CDR2 sequences are SNHLY and FYNNEI. CDR3 amino acids: CASREGGGSHNEQFF. For the CDR3, the DNA is TGTGCCAGCAGGGAAGGCGGGGGGTCTCACAATGAGCAGTTCTTC.

This chain connects TRBV11-2 to TRBJ2-7, with D possibly matching TRBD1 (6 bases). The germline V and J ends were trimmed by 5 bases and 1 base, with 9 bases remaining between them. This CDR3 contains 13 residues. CDR1 and CDR2 from the germline V gene are SGHAT and FQNNGV. The CDR3 sequence is CASSPGVSYEQYF. The CDR3 nucleotides are TGTGCCAGCAGCCCAGGGGTATCCTACGAGCAGTACTTC. Using reference TRBV11-2 and TRBJ2-7 for the parts outside the CDR3, the full variable domain is EAGVAQSPRYKIIEKRQSVAFWCNPISGHATLYWYQQILGQGPKLLIQFQNNGVVDDSQLPKDRFSAERLKGVDSTLKIQPAKLEDSAVYLCASSPGVSYEQYFGPGTRLTVT.

The genes are TRBV29-1 and TRBJ1-1; D call uncertain. The V gene lost 7 bases and the J gene lost 4 bases, with 7 bases spanning the gap. The CDR3 sequence is 10 residues long. CDR1 SQVTM and CDR2 ANQGSEA come from the germline V gene. The CDR3 bases are TGCAGCGGAGAGAGCACTGAAGCTTTCTTT. Translating it yields CSGESTEAFF.

The J gene is TRBJ1-1, the V gene TRBV19; D is unresolved. Looked up from germline, CDR1 is LNHDA and CDR2 is SQIVND (reference sequence). Trimming stripped 6 bases from V and 0 bases from J, with 8 bases between. CDR3 length equals 13 residues. The CDR3 loop reads CASRSLMNTEAFF. As DNA, the CDR3 is TGTGCCAGTAGGTCCTTGATGAACACTGAAGCTTTCTTT.

This clone came up many times. The chain links TRBV2 to TRBJ2-1, with 9 positions matching TRBD1. The CDR3 consists of 16 residues. V trimming: 5 bases; J trimming: 5 bases; junction bases outside the gene matches: 10. The V gene's germline CDR1 is SNHLY and CDR2 FYNNEI. CDR3 nucleotides: TGTGCCAGCAGTCCCGTTGCGGGACAGGGAGACAATGAGCAGTTCTTC. Translating gives CASSPVAGQGDNEQFF.

The chain carries TRBV3-1 (or the pseudogene TRBV3-2) and TRBJ1-6; no clear D gene. The germline CDR1 and CDR2 sequences are LGHDT and YNNKEL (reference sequence). This CDR3 region has 15 residues. Trimming shortened V by 1 base and J by 5 bases, and 9 bases separated the two germline ends. The CDR3 reads CASSQAGRDNSPLHF. The CDR3 DNA reads as TGTGCCAGCAGCCAAGCTGGGAGGGATAATTCACCCCTCCACTTT.

This clone was recorded only once. The CDR3 is CASSYDRSSYEQYF. DNA of the CDR3: TGTGCCAGCAGTTATGACAGGTCCTCCTACGAGCAGTACTTC. The chain is built from TRBV5-5 and TRBJ2-7, with TRBD1 as a possible D gene (6 bases). This CDR3 has 14 amino acids. From germline, CDR1 is SGHKS and CDR2 YYEKEE (reference sequence). V was trimmed by 5 bases and J by 0 bases, leaving 12 bases between them.

The rearrangement links TRBV10-3 to TRBJ2-7; D is unresolved. V shed 0 bases and J shed 7 bases, with 7 bases lying between them. The CDR3 covers 12 residues. Germline lookup yields CDR1 ENHRY and CDR2 SYGVKD. CDR3 nucleotide sequence: TGTGCCATCAGTGAGTCGACGAGGGAGCAGTACTTC. Protein: CAISESTREQYF.

The chain is built from TRBV6-1 and TRBJ2-7; unclear D gene. Germline loops: CDR1 MNHNS, CDR2 SASEGT. The length of the CDR3 is 16 residues. V lost 2 bases and J 0 bases, leaving 14 bases between the germline ends. CDR3: CASSEPGRTTSYEQYF. The CDR3 nucleotides read TGTGCCAGCAGTGAACCCGGACGGACGACCTCCTACGAGCAGTACTTC.

J is TRBJ2-5 and V is TRBV7-2; TRBD2 aligns across 9 bases. CDR3 length equals 15 residues. Germline V gives CDR1 SGHTA, CDR2 FQGNSA. The V gene end was trimmed by 0 bases and the J gene end by 4 bases; junction bases not matched to a gene: 3. The CDR3 loop is CASSLAPGLAETQYF. In DNA, the CDR3 is TGTGCCAGCAGCTTAGCTCCGGGACTAGCAGAGACCCAGTACTTC.

This sequence joins TRBV9 and TRBJ2-2; D is unresolved. The germline V gene encodes CDR1 SGDLS and CDR2 YYNGEE. CDR3 length equals 12 residues. V was shortened by 4 bases and J by 1 base, with 2 bases between the two germline ends. The CDR3 loop is CASSKNTGELFF. CDR3 nucleotides: TGTGCCAGCAGCAAGAACACCGGGGAGCTGTTTTTT.

As concerns this clone: Different DNA sequences within this sample yield the same CDR3. The genes are TRBV11-2 and TRBJ1-1; D gene uncertain. The CDR3 spans 13 residues. Germline-derived CDR1 and CDR2 are SGHAT and FQNNGV. V was trimmed by 5 bases and J by 0 bases, leaving 7 bases between them. CDR3 DNA sequence: TGTGCCAGCAGCCCTGGATTGAACACTGAAGCTTTCTTT. It is translated as CASSPGLNTEAFF.

J is TRBJ2-7 and V is TRBV7-2; D remains ambiguous. V lost 2 bases to trimming and J lost 4 bases, with 6 bases between them. CDR3 length: 12 amino acids. Per the germline V gene, CDR1 is SGHTA and CDR2 is FQGNSA. This chain's CDR3 is CASSLFEYEQYF. The CDR3 bases are TGTGCCAGCAGCTTATTTGAGTACGAGCAGTACTTC. The whole variable domain, remainder taken from reference TRBV7-2 and TRBJ2-7, is GAGVSQSPSNKVTEKGKDVELRCDPISGHTALYWYRQSLGQGLEFLIYFQGNSAPDKSGLPSDRFSAERTGGSVSTLTIQRTQQEDSAVYLCASSLFEYEQYFGPGTRLTVT.

V and J are TRBV4-1 and TRBJ1-1; 7 nucleotides agree with TRBD1. Trimming cost V 6 bases and J 2 bases; bases outside gene matches: 15. Germline-derived CDR1 and CDR2 are MGHRA and YSYEKL. This CDR3 comprises 17 residues. DNA for the CDR3: TGCGCCAGCAGGCAATTGGGGAAGGACAGGAAAAACACTGAAGCTTTCTTT. Residues: CASRQLGKDRKNTEAFF.

There are a few counts of this clone. The chain couples TRBV15 to TRBJ1-5; 7 bases line up with TRBD1. This CDR3 has 16 residues. V trimming: 8 bases; J trimming: 1 base; junction bases outside the gene matches: 11. The germline gives CDR1 LNHNV, CDR2 YYDKDF (reference sequence). DNA of the CDR3: TGTGCCACCCACCGTGGGACAGTTAGAAGCAATCAGCCCCAGCATTTT. Translation: CATHRGTVRSNQPQHF.